This T cell receptor (beta chain) was observed in a study of human T cells and chemical hapten exposure. Study context: Throughout the approximately 24-week study, diphenylcyclopropenone was applied weekly to the patients' scalps. DPC 0.01% went on the upper back by patch test, with reading at 6 days. A patient group, mainly female, showed alopecia areata, totalis or universalis.

In TCRdb, the RACE reads were re-called with MiXCR into one record per CDR3 protein. Here the sample spans around 120,000 distinct CDR3 sequences, approximately 12% being singletons. This CDR3 region has 16 residues. V was cut by 3 bases and J by 0 bases, with 11 bases left in between. The germline CDR1 and CDR2 sequences are MNHEY and SVGEGT. This clonotype was observed at least ten times. The sample's time point: pre-sensitization, week 0. The treatment here: therapeutic diphenylcyclopropenone sensitization with weekly scalp DPC. The authors extracted total RNA from unfractionated whole blood. The genes are TRBV6-2 or TRBV6-3 and TRBJ2-2, with unresolved D. Source: whole blood, taken in connection with sensitization to the hapten diphenylcyclopropenone (DPC). This sequence was found in a woman under 30 with alopecia areata. Some clones in this sample may be carry-over from other donors' samples. The CDR3, as DNA: TGTGCCAGCAGTTATCTGCCGCGGTCGAACACCGGGGAGCTGTTTTTT. Residues: CASSYLPRSNTGELFF.